The clone carrying this T cell receptor (beta chain) was recorded only once. The data stem from a study of T cells in localized non-small cell lung cancer. This table comes from immunoSEQ multiplex PCR, and its TCRdb copy is limited to in-frame clones, with some not included. The sample lists 50,000 or so clones, approximately 83% seen once, with 15% to 20% in the top ten. CDR3 size: 21 residues. Germline V CDR1 and CDR2: SQVTM, ANQGSEA. V was pared by 2 bases and J by 3 bases, with 16 bases of the junction left unmatched. The rearrangement uses TRBV29-1 and TRBJ2-2, with 15 bases identical to TRBD2. Source: peripheral blood, taken before any cancer treatment. The clonotype was recovered from a female donor over 55 with stage II squamous cell lung carcinoma. CDR3 loop: CSVEFRPGLAGGPTYTGELFF. As DNA, the CDR3 is TGCAGCGTTGAATTTAGACCGGGACTAGCGGGGGGCCCTACATACACCGGGGAGCTGTTTTTT.